The clone carrying this T cell receptor beta chain has a count of ten or more. Its antigen remains unknown. The data were obtained in a study of T cells after yellow fever vaccination. Study-wide results and caveats: Booster sampling recovered most clones from primary vaccination (around 96% CD4, approximately 90% CD8). Secondary responses were weaker yet peaked faster, day 5 versus 15.

Each CDR3 protein is one row after TCRdb ran MiXCR on the 5' RACE reads. This table holds 200,000 to 300,000 distinct CDR3 sequences, less than 7.5% found once. V lost 3 bases to trimming and J lost 7 bases; unmatched junction nucleotides: 8. This CDR3 contains 16 residues. The germline gives CDR1 SGHTA, CDR2 FQGNSA. V and J are TRBV7-2 and TRBJ2-3; 12 nucleotides agree with TRBD1. The sequences come from CD4+ T cells sorted from PBMCs, collected on the day of the yellow fever booster vaccination. The receptor was derived from a man under 40 who received the YFV17D yellow fever vaccine. The CDR3 bases are TGTGCCAGCAGCTTTCCGGGACAGGGGGCGCAAAATACGCAGTATTTT. Its protein product is CASSFPGQGAQNTQYF.